This TCR beta chain was sequenced in a study of spatial heterogeneity in lung cancer. Overall study: There was a strong correlation between the counts of TCR transcripts measured in tumor regions and a T cell transcriptional module score that was calculated from matched bulk RNA-seq.

Time point indicated: sample taken at primary tumor resection. There were 65 or so donors, all of them untreated patients with early-stage non-small cell lung cancer. TCRdb itself ran the 5' RACE reads through MiXCR, one entry per CDR3 protein. The sample has over 8,500 distinct CDR3 sequences; 14% are singletons. Study-wide results and caveats: The number of expanded tumor alpha and beta chains correlated with mutation number.

By its share, this clonotype is large. Its target is unknown. Germline CDR1 reads MNHNS; CDR2 reads SASEGT. This CDR3 has 13 amino acids. V was trimmed by 8 bases and J by 3 bases, leaving 13 bases between them. This TCR derives from a male donor with early-stage non-small cell lung cancer. Here the sequenced sample was lung tumor tissue, taken at surgery. The gene calls are TRBV6-1 and TRBJ1-1, with no clear D. The CDR3 nucleotides are TGTGCCAGCCGGTTCGGGAGGGACACTGAAGCTTTCTTT. This sequence encodes CASRFGRDTEAFF.